The T cell receptor (beta chain) under discussion was sequenced for a study of T cells in Graves' hyperthyroidism and ophthalmopathy. Findings and caveats of the study: The blood repertoire included most of the expanded thyroid clonotypes above 0.001.

With regard to this clonotype: Its antigen is not identified.

From RNA transcripts, TCR beta CDR3 regions were amplified. The HTBI primer set served for first-round RT-PCR of the TCR CDR3. TCRdb itself ran the multiplex PCR reads through MiXCR, one entry per CDR3 protein. The sample lists about 570,000 distinct CDR3 sequences, approximately 44% occurring once. Deletions cut 0 bases from V and 14 bases from J, with 15 bases between. Looked up from germline, CDR1 is SGHRS and CDR2 is YFSETQ. This CDR3 region has 13 residues. The origin of this receptor is an adult woman with Graves' disease, either hyperthyroidism or ophthalmopathy (not recorded which). Sequencing input: peripheral blood or thyroid tissue (not recorded which). The chain uses TRBV5-1 and TRBJ1-5, with D possibly matching TRBD1 (6 bases). CDR3 in DNA: TGCGCCAGCAGCTTGGGACAGGAACAGTACGAGCATTTT. Amino acids: CASSLGQEQYEHF.